A single T cell receptor (beta chain) is shown here with its context. This sample stems from a study of blood T cell repertoires in COVID-19. Whole-study context: Samples of COVID-19 (acute and convalescent) were obtained from the United States, Italy and Spain. In each case, the material was cDNA or gDNA derived from T cells, B-cell-depleted T cells, or PBMCs.

As handled by the study authors: The assay estimated nucleated cells by amplifying reference gene primers. Assay: immunoSEQ multiplex PCR; the TCRdb copy retains only in-frame clones and omits some. That table is the source of V, J and clone size, and D and trimming were worked out from the DNA. The table has about 170,000 clones, around 84% seen once. One Seattle source followed patients from active infection through their disease course. Trimming took off 7 bases at V and 2 bases at J, with 18 bases between the two ends. There are 15 residues in the CDR3. Germline CDR1 is SGDLS and CDR2 is YYNGEE. The TCR originated in a woman of 80 years or more with COVID-19, enrolled during active disease. The specimen was peripheral blood. V gene TRBV9 combines with J gene TRBJ1-1; possible D gene TRBD1, 6 bases. In DNA, the CDR3 is TGTGCCAGCTCGCGGCAGGGGACGTCTAACACTGAAGCTTTCTTT. Its translation: CASSRQGTSNTEAFF. Supplemented by reference TRBV9 and TRBJ1-1, the full variable domain reads DSGVTQTPKHLITATGQRVTLRCSPRSGDLSVYWYQQSLDQGLQFLIQYYNGEERAKGNILERFSAQQFPDLHSELNLSSLELGDSALYFCASSRQGTSNTEAFFGQGTRLTVV.